The sequence of this TCR beta chain was determined in a study of cytomegalovirus exposure and HLA in healthy donors. As for the study in general: Within the Caucasian-associated ancestry cluster were 81% of the approximately 400 genotyped donors.

Study-wide points: Segments of the TCR beta V type were, in most cases, productive about 87% or about 30% of the time in an earlier analysis. Because they were indistinguishable, some V segments, including TRBV6-2 and TRBV6-3, were excluded.

Looked up from germline, CDR1 is MNHEY and CDR2 is SMNVEV (reference sequence). CDR3 length equals 15 residues. The V segment lost 4 bases and the J segment 4 bases; nucleotides outside the gene matches: 7. The PCR contained 60 Vbeta and 13 Jbeta primers. Only in-frame clones appear in the TCRdb table, and some are missing; sequencing was by immunoSEQ multiplex PCR. The sample holds some 140,000 clones, roughly 70% seen once. As regards this clone: Its antigen is undetermined.

The rearrangement links TRBV27 to TRBJ2-7, with TRBD2 identical over 10 bases. The source is a human donor in good health. The sample taken for sequencing was PBMCs. Written as DNA, the CDR3 is TGTGCCAGCAGTTGGGGAGCGGGAGGGCCGTACGAGCAGTACTTC. It specifies CASSWGAGGPYEQYF.